The clone carrying this TCR beta chain was seen once. These data come from a study of blood T cell repertoires in COVID-19. Study in general: Sites in the United States, Italy and Spain provided acute and convalescent COVID-19 samples. T cells, B-cell-depleted T cells, or PBMCs supplied cDNA or gDNA.

During active infection, Seattle patients enrolled and were then monitored through disease. The CDR3 runs 18 residues. J gave up 5 bases and V 1 base, and 15 bases lay outside the gene matches. Germline lookup yields CDR1 SGHDT and CDR2 YYEEEE. Source study methods: Estimation of nucleated cell counts relied on the amplification of reference gene primers. Sequencing was performed with immunoSEQ multiplex PCR; in TCRdb, only in-frame clones are kept and a portion is missing. Clonal size and the V and J genes are those of that table, whereas D and trimming came from the DNA. This sample has 300,000 to 400,000 clones, with roughly 87% found just once.

This TCR was recovered from a man aged 25-45 years with COVID-19, enrolled during active disease. Sequencing used peripheral blood. The rearrangement links TRBV5-6 to TRBJ2-1, with 7 bases aligning to TRBD1. CDR3 amino acids: CASSLYYRTGEANNEQFF. As DNA, the CDR3 is TGTGCCAGCAGCTTGTATTATAGAACAGGGGAAGCAAACAATGAGCAGTTCTTC.